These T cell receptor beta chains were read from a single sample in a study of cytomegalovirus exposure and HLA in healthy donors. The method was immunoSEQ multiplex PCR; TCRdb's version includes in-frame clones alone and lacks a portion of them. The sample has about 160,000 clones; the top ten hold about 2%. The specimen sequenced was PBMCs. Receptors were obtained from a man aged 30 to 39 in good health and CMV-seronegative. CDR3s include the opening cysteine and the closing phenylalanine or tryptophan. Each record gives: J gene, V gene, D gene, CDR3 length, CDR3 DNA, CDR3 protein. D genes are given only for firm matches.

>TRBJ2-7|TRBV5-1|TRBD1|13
TGCGCCACCCGGGACAGGGTATCCTACGAGCAGTACTTC
CATRDRVSYEQYF
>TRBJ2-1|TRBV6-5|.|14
TGTGCCAGCAGTTATGACTTACTAAACAATGAGCAGTTCTTC
CASSYDLLNNEQFF
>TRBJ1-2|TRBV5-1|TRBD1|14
TGCGCCAGCAGCTTGCAAGGGGGCAACTATGGCTACACCTTC
CASSLQGGNYGYTF
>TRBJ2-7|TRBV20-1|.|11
TGCAGTGTTAGCGGACTTTACGAGCAGTACTTC
CSVSGLYEQYF
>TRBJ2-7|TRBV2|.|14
TGTGCCAGCACAAAGGGGACTGACCCCCACGAGCAGTACTTC
CASTKGTDPHEQYF
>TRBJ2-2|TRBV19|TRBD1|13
TGTGCCAGTAGTGTACAGGGGGCCGGGGAGCTGTTTTTT
CASSVQGAGELFF
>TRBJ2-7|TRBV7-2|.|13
TGTGCCAGCAGCCGGACTTCGGGCAACGAGCAGTACTTC
CASSRTSGNEQYF
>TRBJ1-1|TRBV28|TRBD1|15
TGTGCCAGCAGTTTACTGGACAGGGAATGGACTGAAGCTTTCTTT
CASSLLDREWTEAFF
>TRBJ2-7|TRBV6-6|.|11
TGTGCCAGCAGTTACTCCCTCGAGCAGTACTTC
CASSYSLEQYF
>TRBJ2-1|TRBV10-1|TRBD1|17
TGCGCCAGCAGTGAGTCAGCCGAGGACAGGGGAAAGAAGGAGCAGTTCTTC
CASSESAEDRGKKEQFF
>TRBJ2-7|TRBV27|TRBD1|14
TGTGCCAGCAGACCCCAGGGGGACTCCTACGAGCAGTACTTC
CASRPQGDSYEQYF
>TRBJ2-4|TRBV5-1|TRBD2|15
TGCGCCAGCAGCTCGGAGCGGGGGGCCAAAAACATTCAGTACTTC
CASSSERGAKNIQYF
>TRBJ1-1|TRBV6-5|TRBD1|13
TGTGCCAGCAGTTCGGACAGGGGGACTGAAGCTTTCTTT
CASSSDRGTEAFF
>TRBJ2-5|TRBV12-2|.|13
TGTGCAAGTCGCCCCACCGGGAGGGAGACCCAGTACTTC
CASRPTGRETQYF
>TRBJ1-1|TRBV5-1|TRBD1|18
TGCGCCAGCAGCGTCGCTGGGACAGGGGGAATGGGGAACACTGAAGCTTTCTTT
CASSVAGTGGMGNTEAFF
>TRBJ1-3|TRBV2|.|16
TGTGCCAGCAATATAGGAACAGGGTTCTCTGGAAACACCATATATTTT
CASNIGTGFSGNTIYF
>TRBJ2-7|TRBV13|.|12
TGTGCCAGCAGCTCCGGACTTTACGAGCAGTACTTC
CASSSGLYEQYF
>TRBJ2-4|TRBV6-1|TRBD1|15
TGTGCCAGCAGTGAAATCAGGGACAGCAGAAACATTCAGTACTTC
CASSEIRDSRNIQYF